This entry lists 19 T cell receptor beta chains sequenced from one sample in a study of T cells in Graves' hyperthyroidism and ophthalmopathy. The CDR3 regions of TCR beta were amplified from RNA transcripts. TCR CDR3 underwent first-round RT-PCR with the HTBI primer set. TCRdb processed the multiplex PCR reads anew with MiXCR; each CDR3 protein has one entry. The table has 500,000 to 650,000 distinct CDR3 sequences, 15% to 20% seen once. The source material was blood. The receptor source for this set is a woman between 18 and 29 years old with Graves' ophthalmopathy.

This clonotype was detected a few times. The chain recombines TRBV19 with TRBJ1-5; D not certain. The CDR3 runs 17 residues. V was shortened by 1 base and J by 5 bases, with 18 bases between the two germline ends. In germline, CDR1 is LNHDA, CDR2 SQIVND (reference sequence). The CDR3 protein is CASSIGVADASYQPQHF. CDR3 bases: TGTGCCAGTAGTATAGGAGTTGCGGACGCAAGTTATCAGCCCCAGCATTTT.

The sample holds a few counts of this clonotype. The chain couples TRBV6-1 to TRBJ2-3, with D hard to call. V lost 0 bases, J lost 2 bases, and 12 bases lay in between. This CDR3 region has 16 residues. The germline CDR1 and CDR2 sequences are MNHNS and SASEGT. CDR3 loop: CASSEALGRVTDTQYF. The CDR3, as DNA: TGTGCCAGCAGTGAAGCGCTTGGCAGAGTCACAGATACGCAGTATTTT.

This clonotype showed up many times. V and J are TRBV6-1 and TRBJ1-1; 7 nucleotides match TRBD1. The germline gives CDR1 MNHNS, CDR2 SASEGT. This CDR3 contains 15 residues. J was trimmed by 0 bases and V by 4 bases; bases with no gene match: 5. In DNA, the CDR3 is TGTGCCAGCAGTGGAAAACAGGGGATGAACACTGAAGCTTTCTTT. Translated: CASSGKQGMNTEAFF.

The rearrangement joins TRBV12-3 or TRBV12-4 to TRBJ2-1, with D perhaps assigned TRBD1 or TRBD2 (6 bases each). Trimming took off 3 bases at V and 8 bases at J, with 14 bases between the two ends. The CDR3 sequence is 14 residues long. The CDR3 nucleotides read TGTGCCAGCAGTTTTCAAGGGGGGTTGCATGAGCAGTTCTTC. Translation: CASSFQGGLHEQFF.

The chain is built from TRBV14 and TRBJ2-4; 10 nucleotides line up with TRBD2. This CDR3 region has 19 residues. V trimming: 0 bases; J trimming: 5 bases; junction bases outside the gene matches: 13. Germline V gene lookup returns CDR1 SGHDN and CDR2 FVKESK. The CDR3 reads CASSQDPPAGGPYENIQYF. DNA for the CDR3: TGTGCCAGCAGCCAAGATCCGCCAGCGGGGGGGCCTTACGAAAACATTCAGTACTTC.

V gene TRBV29-1 combines with J gene TRBJ2-3, with D perhaps TRBD1 (5 bases). V lost 6 bases and J lost 5, with 15 bases in between. This CDR3 comprises 13 residues. Germline V CDR1 and CDR2: SQVTM, ANQGSEA. The CDR3 nucleotides read TGCAGCGTCGGACACTTAGGAGTAGATACGCAGTATTTT. Its translation: CSVGHLGVDTQYF.

The chain carries TRBV7-3 and TRBJ2-1; 11 bases agree with TRBD2. CDR1 is SGHTA, CDR2 FQGTGA, per germline. The CDR3 has 15 residues. V lost 5 bases, J lost 9 bases, and 9 bases stayed unmatched. The CDR3 nucleotides are TGTGCCAGCAGCATTAGCGGGGGGGCCCTAAGTGAGCAGTTCTTC. It encodes CASSISGGALSEQFF.

The chain employs TRBV6-1 and TRBJ1-5; perhaps TRBD1 as D (6 bases). This CDR3 region has 13 residues. Germline V CDR1 and CDR2: MNHNS, SASEGT. With 8 bases removed from V and 3 bases from J, the gap between germline ends came to 11 bases. This CDR3 reads CASAGQTNQPQHF. Written as DNA, the CDR3 is TGTGCCAGCGCCGGACAGACCAATCAGCCCCAGCATTTT.

There are many counts of this clonotype. This rearrangement joins TRBV5-6 to TRBJ2-7; D gene ambiguous. The CDR3 sequence is 16 residues long. V was shortened by 4 bases and J by 1 base, with 18 bases between the two germline ends. Per germline, CDR1 SGHDT and CDR2 YYEEEE. For the CDR3, the DNA is TGTGCCAGCAGCGCGCTTCGGCTAGAAAGTTCCTACGAGCAGTACTTC. It is translated as CASSALRLESSYEQYF.

This chain connects TRBV30 to TRBJ1-5; TRBD1 agrees at 7 bases. This CDR3 has 12 amino acids. Germline lookup yields CDR1 GTSNPN and CDR2 SVGIG (reference sequence). The ends lost 0 bases at V and 7 bases at J; junction bases unmatched: 0. In nucleotides, the CDR3 is TGTGCCTGGAGTGTACAGGGGCAGCCCCAGCATTTT. Translated, it gives CAWSVQGQPQHF.

This clonotype was seen ten or more times. V and J are TRBV27 and TRBJ1-1; D is possibly TRBD1 (5 bases). The germline V gene encodes CDR1 MNHEY and CDR2 SMNVEV (reference sequence). Trimming took off 2 bases at V and 10 bases at J, with 17 bases between the two ends. This CDR3 is 14 amino acids long. CDR3 in amino acids: CASSLQGRGGRAFF. CDR3 nucleotide sequence: TGTGCCAGCAGTTTACAGGGCCGCGGCGGGAGAGCTTTCTTT.

V is TRBV29-1 and J is TRBJ2-1; D is perhaps TRBD1 (5 bases). Germline V CDR1 and CDR2: SQVTM, ANQGSEA. This CDR3 is built from 16 residues. Trimming cost V 7 bases and J 0 bases, with 19 bases left between them. CDR3 in amino acids: CSAVPLQDASYNEQFF. CDR3 sequence (DNA): TGCAGCGCCGTGCCTTTACAGGACGCCTCCTACAATGAGCAGTTCTTC.

This clonotype was detected only a few times. This chain connects TRBV7-9 to TRBJ2-1, with TRBD2 identical over 8 bases. Losses at the gene ends were 3 bases for V and 0 bases for J; bases not matched to a gene: 4. The germline CDR1 and CDR2 sequences are SEHNR and FQNEAQ (reference sequence). The CDR3 extends over 16 amino acids. CDR3 loop: CASSLIAGTSYNEQFF. The CDR3, as DNA: TGTGCCAGCAGCTTGATAGCGGGGACCTCCTACAATGAGCAGTTCTTC. Using reference TRBV7-9 and TRBJ2-1 for the parts outside the CDR3, the full variable domain is DTGVSQNPRHKITKRGQNVTFRCDPISEHNRLYWYRQTLGQGPEFLTYFQNEAQLEKSRLLSDRFSAERPKGSFSTLEIQRTEQGDSAMYLCASSLIAGTSYNEQFFGPGTRLTVL.

The rearrangement uses TRBV19 and TRBJ2-5, with 11 positions matching TRBD2. V lost 7 bases, J lost 4 bases, and 2 bases stayed unmatched. CDR3 length: 13 residues. Germline V gene lookup returns CDR1 LNHDA and CDR2 SQIVND (reference sequence). In DNA form, the CDR3 reads TGTGCCAGTACCGGGACTAGCGGAGAGACCCAGTACTTC. It specifies CASTGTSGETQYF.

This clonotype has ten or more counts. This chain links TRBV4-1 with TRBJ1-1; the D is unclear. The CDR3 is 13 residues long. CDR1 and CDR2 (germline): MGHRA, YSYEKL. The V gene lost 3 bases and the J gene lost 4 bases, with 9 bases spanning the gap. The CDR3 bases are TGCGCCAGCAGCCACGGACGGAGCACTGAAGCTTTCTTT. It is translated as CASSHGRSTEAFF.

Comments on this clonotype: A much larger clone differs by one base, so this may be a read error. The chain has TRBV7-2 and TRBJ1-5, with TRBD1 matching 10 bases. V gave up 2 bases and J gave up 5 bases; unmatched junction bases: 6. CDR3 size: 16 residues. Germline V gene sequence: CDR1 SGHTA, CDR2 FQGNSA. The CDR3 is CASSLMGQGNDQPQHF. The CDR3 DNA sequence: TGTGCCAGCAGCTTAATGGGACAGGGGAACGATCAGCCCCAGCATTTT.

This clonotype was counted ten times or more. This chain joins TRBV20-1 and TRBJ2-1; D unclear. Per germline, CDR1 DFQATT and CDR2 SNEGSKA (reference sequence). CDR3 length: 15 residues. V shed 6 bases and J shed 7 bases, with 22 bases lying between them. CDR3 sequence reads: CSAPPALPQKNEQFF. The CDR3 DNA sequence: TGCAGTGCCCCTCCTGCTTTACCCCAGAAGAATGAGCAGTTCTTC.

At least ten counts were recorded for this clonotype. This sequence joins TRBV3-1 and TRBJ1-2; D unclear. CDR1 is LGHDT and CDR2 is YNNKEL in the germline V gene (reference sequence). CDR3 length equals 12 residues. Trimming removed 4 bases from V and 7 bases from J, with 10 bases in between. The CDR3 protein is CASSLIGIGYTF. CDR3 DNA sequence: TGTGCCAGCAGCCTAATCGGGATTGGCTACACCTTC.

The table lists this clonotype with many counts. The chain recombines TRBV7-9 with TRBJ2-7; no reliable D call. CDR3 size: 11 residues. V gave up 5 bases and J gave up 4 bases, with 6 bases separating them. Germline V gene sequence: CDR1 SEHNR, CDR2 FQNEAQ (reference sequence). This chain's CDR3 is CASSGAYEQYF. In DNA form, the CDR3 reads TGTGCCAGCAGCGGAGCGTACGAGCAGTACTTC.